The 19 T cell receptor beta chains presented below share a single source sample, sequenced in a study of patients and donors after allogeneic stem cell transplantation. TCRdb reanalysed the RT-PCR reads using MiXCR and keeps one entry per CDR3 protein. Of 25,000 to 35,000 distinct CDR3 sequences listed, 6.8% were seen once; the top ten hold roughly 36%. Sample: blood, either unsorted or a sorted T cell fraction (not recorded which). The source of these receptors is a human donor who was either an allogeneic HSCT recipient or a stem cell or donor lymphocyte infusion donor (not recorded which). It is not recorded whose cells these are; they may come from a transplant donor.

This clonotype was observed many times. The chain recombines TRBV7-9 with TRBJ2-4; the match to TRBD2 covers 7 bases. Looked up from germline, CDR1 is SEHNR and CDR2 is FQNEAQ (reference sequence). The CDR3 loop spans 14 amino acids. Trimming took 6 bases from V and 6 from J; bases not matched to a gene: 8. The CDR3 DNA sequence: TGTGCCAGCAGACGATGGGAGGGTGGAAACATTCAGTACTTC. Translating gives CASRRWEGGNIQYF.

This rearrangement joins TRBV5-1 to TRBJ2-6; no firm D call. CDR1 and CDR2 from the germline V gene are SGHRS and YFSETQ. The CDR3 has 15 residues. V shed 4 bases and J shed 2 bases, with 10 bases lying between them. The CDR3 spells CASSLDPTGANVLTF. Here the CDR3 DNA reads TGCGCCAGCAGCCTGGACCCTACTGGGGCCAACGTCCTGACTTTC. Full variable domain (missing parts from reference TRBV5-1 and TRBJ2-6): KAGVTQTPRYLIKTRGQQVTLSCSPISGHRSVSWYQQTPGQGLQFLFEYFSETQRNKGNFPGRFSGRQFSNSRSEMNVSTLELGDSALYLCASSLDPTGANVLTFGAGSRLTVL.

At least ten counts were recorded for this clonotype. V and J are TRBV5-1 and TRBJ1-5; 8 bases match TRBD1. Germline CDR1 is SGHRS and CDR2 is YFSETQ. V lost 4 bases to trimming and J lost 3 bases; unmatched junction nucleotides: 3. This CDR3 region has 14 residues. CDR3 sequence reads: CASSTGGPNQPQHF. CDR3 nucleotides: TGCGCCAGCAGCACAGGGGGGCCCAATCAGCCCCAGCATTTT.

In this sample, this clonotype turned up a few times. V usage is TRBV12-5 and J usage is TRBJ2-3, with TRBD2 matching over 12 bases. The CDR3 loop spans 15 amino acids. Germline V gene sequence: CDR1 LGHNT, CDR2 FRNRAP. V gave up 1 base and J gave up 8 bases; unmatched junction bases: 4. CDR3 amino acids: CASGLGLAGAVTQYF. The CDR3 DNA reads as TGTGCTAGTGGTTTGGGACTAGCGGGAGCGGTTACGCAGTATTTT.

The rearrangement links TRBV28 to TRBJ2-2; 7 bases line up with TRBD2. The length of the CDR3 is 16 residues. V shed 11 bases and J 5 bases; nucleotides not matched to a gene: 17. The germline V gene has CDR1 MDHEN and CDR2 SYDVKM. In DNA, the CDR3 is TGTGCCGTCCGGGAGGAAACCTTCTTGAGGACCGGGGAGCTGTTTTTT. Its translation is CAVREETFLRTGELFF.

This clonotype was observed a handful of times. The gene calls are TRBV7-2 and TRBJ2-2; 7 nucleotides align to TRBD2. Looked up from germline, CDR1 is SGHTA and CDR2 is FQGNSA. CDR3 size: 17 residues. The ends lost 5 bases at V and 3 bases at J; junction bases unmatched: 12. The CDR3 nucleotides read TGTGCCAGCAGCCCCCGGCTGGGCGGGAGATACACCGGGGAGCTGTTTTTT. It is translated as CASSPRLGGRYTGELFF.

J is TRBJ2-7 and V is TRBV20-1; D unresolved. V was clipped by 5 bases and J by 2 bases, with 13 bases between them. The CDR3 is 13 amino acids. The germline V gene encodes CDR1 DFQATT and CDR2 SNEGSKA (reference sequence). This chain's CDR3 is CSARHSAAYEQYF. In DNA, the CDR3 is TGCAGTGCTCGGCACAGCGCAGCCTACGAGCAGTACTTC.

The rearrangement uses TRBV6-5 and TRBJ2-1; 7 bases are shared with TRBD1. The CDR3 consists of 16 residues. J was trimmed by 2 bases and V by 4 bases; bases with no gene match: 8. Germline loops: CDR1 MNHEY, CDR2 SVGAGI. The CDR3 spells CASSLRQGTPYNEQFF. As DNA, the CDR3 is TGTGCCAGCAGTTTGCGACAGGGAACCCCCTACAATGAGCAGTTCTTC.

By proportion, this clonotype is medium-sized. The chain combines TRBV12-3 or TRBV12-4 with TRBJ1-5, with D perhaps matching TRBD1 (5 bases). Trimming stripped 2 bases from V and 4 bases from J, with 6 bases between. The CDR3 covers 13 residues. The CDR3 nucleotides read TGTGCCAGCAGTTTACAGGGAAATCAGCCCCAGCATTTT. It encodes CASSLQGNQPQHF.

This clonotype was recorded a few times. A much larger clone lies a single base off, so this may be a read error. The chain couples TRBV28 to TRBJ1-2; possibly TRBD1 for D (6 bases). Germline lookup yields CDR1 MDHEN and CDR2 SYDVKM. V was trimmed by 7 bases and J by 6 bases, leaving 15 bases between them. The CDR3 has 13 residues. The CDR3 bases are TGTGCCAGCATCACATCATGGACAGATGGCTACACCTTC. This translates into CASITSWTDGYTF.

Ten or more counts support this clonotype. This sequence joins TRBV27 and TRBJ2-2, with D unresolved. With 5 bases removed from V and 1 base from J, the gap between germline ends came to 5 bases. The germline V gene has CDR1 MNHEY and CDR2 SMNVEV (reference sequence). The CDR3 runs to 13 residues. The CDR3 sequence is CASSPLNTGELFF. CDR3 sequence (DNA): TGTGCCAGCAGTCCCCTGAACACCGGGGAGCTGTTTTTT.

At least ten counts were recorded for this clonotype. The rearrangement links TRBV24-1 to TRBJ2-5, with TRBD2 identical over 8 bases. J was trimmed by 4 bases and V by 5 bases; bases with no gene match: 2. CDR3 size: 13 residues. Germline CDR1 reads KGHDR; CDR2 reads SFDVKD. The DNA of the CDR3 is TGTGCCACCAGTGTGGCGGGAGGAGAGACCCAGTACTTC. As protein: CATSVAGGETQYF.

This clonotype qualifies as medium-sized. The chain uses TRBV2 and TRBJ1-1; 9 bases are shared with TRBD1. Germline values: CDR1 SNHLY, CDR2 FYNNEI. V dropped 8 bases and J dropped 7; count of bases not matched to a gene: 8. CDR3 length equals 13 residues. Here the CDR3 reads CASVGQGFFEAFF. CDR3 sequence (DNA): TGTGCCAGCGTCGGACAGGGGTTTTTTGAAGCTTTCTTT. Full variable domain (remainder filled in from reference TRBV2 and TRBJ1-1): EPEVTQTPSHQVTQMGQEVILRCVPISNHLYFYWYRQILGQKVEFLVSFYNNEISEKSEIFDDQFSVERPDGSNFTLKIRSTKLEDSAMYFCASVGQGFFEAFFGQGTRLTVV.

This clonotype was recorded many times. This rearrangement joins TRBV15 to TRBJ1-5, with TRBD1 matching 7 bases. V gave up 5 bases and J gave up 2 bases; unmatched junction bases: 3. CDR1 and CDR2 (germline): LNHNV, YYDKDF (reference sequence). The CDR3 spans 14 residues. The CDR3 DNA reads TGTGCCACCAGCGGGGGGACAGGCAATCAGCCCCAGCATTTT. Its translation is CATSGGTGNQPQHF.

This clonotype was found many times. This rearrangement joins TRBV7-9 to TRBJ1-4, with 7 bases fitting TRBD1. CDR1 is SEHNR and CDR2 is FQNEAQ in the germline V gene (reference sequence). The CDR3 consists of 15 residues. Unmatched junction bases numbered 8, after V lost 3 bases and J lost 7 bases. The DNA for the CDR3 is TGTGCCAGCAGCTTCCAGGGGGACTGGGGTGAAAAACTGTTTTTT. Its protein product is CASSFQGDWGEKLFF.

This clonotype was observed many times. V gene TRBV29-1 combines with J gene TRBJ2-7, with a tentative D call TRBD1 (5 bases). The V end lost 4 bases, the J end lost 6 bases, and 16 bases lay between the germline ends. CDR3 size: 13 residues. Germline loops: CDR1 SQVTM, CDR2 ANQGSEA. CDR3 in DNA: TGCAGCGTTGTTGAGCAGGGAAATCTCGAGCAGTACTTC. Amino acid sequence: CSVVEQGNLEQYF.

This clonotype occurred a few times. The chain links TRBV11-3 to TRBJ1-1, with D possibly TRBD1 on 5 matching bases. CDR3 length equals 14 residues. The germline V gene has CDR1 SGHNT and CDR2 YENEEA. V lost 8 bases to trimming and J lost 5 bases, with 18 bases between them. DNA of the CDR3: TGTGCCAGCGGAAGACGGGGCGCGGAGACTGAAGCTTTCTTT. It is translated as CASGRRGAETEAFF.

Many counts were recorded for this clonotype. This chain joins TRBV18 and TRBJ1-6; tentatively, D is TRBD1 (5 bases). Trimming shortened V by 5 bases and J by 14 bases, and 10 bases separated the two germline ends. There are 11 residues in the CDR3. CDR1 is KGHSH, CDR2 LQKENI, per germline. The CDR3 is CASSGTKALHF. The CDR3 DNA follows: TGTGCCAGCTCAGGGACCAAGGCCCTCCACTTT.

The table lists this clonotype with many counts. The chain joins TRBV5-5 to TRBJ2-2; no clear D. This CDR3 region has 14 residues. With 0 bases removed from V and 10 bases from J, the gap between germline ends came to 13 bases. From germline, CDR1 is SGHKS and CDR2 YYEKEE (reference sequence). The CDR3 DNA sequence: TGTGCCAGCAGCTTGGAGGTCAATATTGAGGAGCTGTTTTTT. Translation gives CASSLEVNIEELFF.